The sequence of this TCR beta chain was determined in a study of kidney transplant recipient with SARS-CoV-2 infection. This clonotype appeared many times. The CDR3 has 17 amino acids. TCRdb re-analysed the reads in MiXCR, keeping a single row per CDR3 protein. The table records 200,000 to 250,000 distinct CDR3 sequences, less than 35% of them present only once. The origin of this receptor is a male patient between 25 and 39 years old who had COVID-19 and was a kidney transplant recipient. Some T cells may originate from the graft donor. The rearrangement joins TRBV8-2 to TRBJ2-6. TRBV8-2 is designated a pseudogene. The material sequenced was a blood sample, taken at baseline and on day 111 from a kidney transplant recipient. The CDR3 loop reads CGTHTRITQSRANVLTF. CDR3 DNA sequence: TGTGGCACCCACACCAGGATAACACAAAGTCGGGCCAACGTCCTGACTTTC.